This is a list of T cell receptor beta chains from one sample in a study of blood T cell repertoires in COVID-19. Profiling relied on immunoSEQ multiplex PCR, and the TCRdb table lists in-frame clones only, not all of them. The profile shows over 200,000 clones, around 84% of them singletons. What was sequenced was peripheral blood. The source of these receptors is an elderly woman with active or convalescent COVID-19. Each CDR3 is given with its conserved first and last residue. D genes are given only for firm matches. Size is stated for part of the rows, as once, few or many counts, or as a class when the clone is expanded.

j_call v_call clone_size d_call cdr3_aa cdr3_nt
TRBJ2-7 TRBV7-8 - TRBD2 CASSDRASGRGQYF TGTGCCAGCAGTGATAGGGCTAGCGGGAGAGGGCAGTACTTC
TRBJ2-7 TRBV11-1 - TRBD2 CASSPSGYEQYF TGTGCCAGCAGCCCTAGCGGCTACGAGCAGTACTTC
TRBJ1-4 TRBV19 - TRBD1 CASSRDRATNEKLFF TGTGCCAGTAGTAGAGACAGGGCAACTAATGAAAAACTGTTTTTT
TRBJ1-4 TRBV15 - - CATSRDSAGTNEKLFF TGTGCCACCAGCAGAGATTCTGCAGGAACTAATGAAAAACTGTTTTTT
TRBJ2-5 TRBV9 - TRBD1 CASSVTGGMETQYF TGTGCCAGCAGCGTCACAGGGGGCATGGAGACCCAGTACTTC
TRBJ2-5 TRBV7-2 - TRBD1 CASSLVGQAQETQYF TGTGCCAGCAGCTTAGTTGGACAGGCCCAAGAGACCCAGTACTTC
TRBJ2-7 TRBV18 few TRBD2 CASSRASGSSYEQYF TGTGCCAGCTCCCGGGCCAGCGGGAGCTCCTACGAGCAGTACTTC
TRBJ2-3 TRBV7-9 - - CASSFSGFADTQYF TGTGCCAGCAGCTTCTCAGGGTTTGCAGATACGCAGTATTTT
TRBJ2-1 TRBV15 once - CATSRDLIGVGEQFF TGTGCCACCAGCAGAGATCTGATCGGCGTCGGGGAGCAGTTCTTC
TRBJ1-3 TRBV19 - - CASSKDRSSGNTIYF TGTGCCAGTAGTAAAGACAGATCCTCTGGAAACACCATATATTTT
TRBJ2-7 TRBV3-1/TRBV3-2 - - CASSQDPSSYEQYF TGTGCCAGCAGCCAAGATCCGAGCTCCTACGAGCAGTACTTC
TRBJ1-2 TRBV5-1 - - CASSPVGGGYGYTF TGCGCCAGCAGCCCGGTTGGGGGGGGCTATGGCTACACCTTC
TRBJ2-6 TRBV10-3 - TRBD1 CAIPGGPLGGANVLTF TGTGCCATACCAGGGGGCCCCCTCGGTGGGGCCAACGTCCTGACTTTC
TRBJ1-1 TRBV5-8 - - CASSLWGLTEAFF TGTGCCAGCAGCTTATGGGGGCTCACTGAAGCTTTCTTT
TRBJ2-5 TRBV18 - - CASSSYQETQYF TGTGCCAGCTCATCCTACCAAGAGACCCAGTACTTC
TRBJ1-1 TRBV25-1 - TRBD1 CASSKARTGRNTEAFF TGTGCCAGCAGTAAAGCACGGACAGGGCGGAACACTGAAGCTTTCTTT
TRBJ2-6 TRBV6-5 - - CASSLTRDSGANVLTF TGTGCCAGCAGTTTAACTAGGGACTCTGGGGCCAACGTCCTGACTTTC
TRBJ2-5 TRBV9 - TRBD2 CASSVRTSGEETQYF TGTGCCAGCAGCGTTCGGACTAGCGGCGAAGAGACCCAGTACTTC
TRBJ2-4 TRBV5-6 once - CASSLWGLAKNIQYF TGTGCCAGCAGCTTGTGGGGACTGGCCAAAAACATTCAGTACTTC
TRBJ2-6 TRBV5-1 - - CASSLGESGANVLTF TGCGCCAGCAGCTTGGGGGAGTCTGGGGCCAACGTCCTGACTTTC
TRBJ2-1 TRBV7-2 - - CASSPQSGTYYNEQFF TGTGCCAGCAGCCCCCAATCAGGAACTTACTACAATGAGCAGTTCTTC
TRBJ2-1 TRBV7-2 once TRBD1 CASSLQGATYNEQFF TGTGCCAGCAGCCTGCAGGGGGCAACCTACAATGAGCAGTTCTTC
TRBJ2-3 TRBV5-4 few - CASSIYSTDTQYF TGTGCCAGCAGCATCTACTCGACAGATACGCAGTATTTT
TRBJ1-5 TRBV11-2 - TRBD1 CASSRDRGWNQPQHF TGTGCCAGCAGTCGGGACAGGGGCTGGAATCAGCCCCAGCATTTT
TRBJ2-3 TRBV7-2 few - CASSLVSIDTQYF TGTGCCAGCAGCTTAGTGTCTATAGATACGCAGTATTTT
TRBJ1-6 TRBV10-3 - - CAITQGLGDSPLHF TGTGCCATCACTCAGGGTCTAGGGGATTCACCCCTCCACTTT
TRBJ2-7 TRBV5-1 - - CASSYNPGAYEQYF TGCGCCAGCAGCTATAATCCCGGGGCCTACGAGCAGTACTTC
TRBJ2-1 TRBV3-1/TRBV3-2 - TRBD1 CASSRGTGGRNEQFF TGTGCCAGCAGCCGGGGGACAGGGGGTCGGAATGAGCAGTTCTTC
TRBJ2-6 TRBV30 - TRBD1 CAWRAPGQGISGANVLTF TGTGCCTGGCGCGCGCCGGGACAGGGGATCTCTGGGGCCAACGTCCTGACTTTC
TRBJ2-2 TRBV2 - TRBD2 CASSEELAGDEELFF TGTGCCAGCAGTGAAGAACTAGCGGGGGATGAGGAGCTGTTTTTT
TRBJ2-3 TRBV6-2/TRBV6-3 - TRBD2 CASSYSASGSWSTDTQYF TGTGCCAGCAGTTACTCGGCTAGCGGGAGTTGGAGCACAGATACGCAGTATTTT
TRBJ2-3 TRBV9 - - CASSLGRDTQYF TGTGCCAGCAGCTTAGGGAGGGATACGCAGTATTTT
TRBJ1-1 TRBV19 - - CASSIDRGTEAFF TGTGCCAGTAGTATAGATCGGGGTACTGAAGCTTTCTTT
TRBJ2-5 TRBV5-5 - - CASSVAVGRETQYF TGTGCCAGCAGCGTAGCGGTAGGGAGGGAGACCCAGTACTTC
TRBJ1-1 TRBV11-2 once - CASSYLQAMNTEAFF TGTGCCAGCAGCTACCTCCAGGCGATGAACACTGAAGCTTTCTTT
TRBJ2-5 TRBV3-1/TRBV3-2 few TRBD2 CASSQVGAGKQETQYF TGTGCCAGCAGCCAAGTTGGAGCGGGAAAGCAAGAGACCCAGTACTTC
TRBJ1-2 TRBV4-2 few - CASSQVGENYGYTF TGTGCCAGCAGCCAAGTCGGGGAGAACTATGGCTACACCTTC
TRBJ2-2 TRBV18 - - CASSPLRAGANTGELFF TGTGCCAGCTCACCACTCCGGGCAGGGGCGAACACCGGGGAGCTGTTTTTT
TRBJ1-2 TRBV28 - - CASSLRQFSYGYTF TGTGCCAGCAGTCTGCGACAGTTTAGCTATGGCTACACCTTC
TRBJ2-7 TRBV2 - TRBD2 CASSTSGFSYEQYF TGTGCCAGCAGCACTAGCGGCTTCTCCTACGAGCAGTACTTC
TRBJ2-3 TRBV3-1/TRBV3-2 - TRBD2 CASSPGTSGWADTQYF TGTGCCAGCAGCCCCGGGACTAGCGGATGGGCAGATACGCAGTATTTT
TRBJ2-1 TRBV5-1 few TRBD2 CASSSTTSGGPYNEQFF TGCGCCAGCAGCTCCACGACTAGCGGGGGACCTTACAATGAGCAGTTCTTC
TRBJ1-2 TRBV9 - - CASTLDTANYGYTF TGTGCCAGCACTTTGGACACCGCTAACTATGGCTACACCTTC
TRBJ1-1 TRBV7-2 few - CASSLEYRLLNTEAFF TGTGCCAGCAGCTTAGAGTATAGACTCTTGAACACTGAAGCTTTCTTT
TRBJ2-3 TRBV29-1 - - CSATRFVITTDTQYF TGCAGCGCCACCAGGTTCGTCATAACCACAGATACGCAGTATTTT
TRBJ1-1 TRBV7-9 - - CASSSQGGNTEAFF TGTGCCAGCAGCTCACAGGGTGGGAACACTGAAGCTTTCTTT
TRBJ1-2 TRBV4-1 - - CASSPREGMSGYTF TGCGCCAGCAGCCCCCGGGAGGGAATGTCTGGCTACACCTTC
TRBJ1-1 TRBV29-1 few - CSVAGHLNTEAFF TGCAGCGTAGCGGGACACTTGAACACTGAAGCTTTCTTT
TRBJ2-1 TRBV9 - TRBD1 CASSVGGQTYNEQFF TGTGCCAGCAGCGTAGGGGGACAGACCTACAATGAGCAGTTCTTC
TRBJ2-1 TRBV2 - TRBD2 CASSGPGGSYNEQFF TGTGCCAGCAGTGGCCCGGGGGGCTCCTACAATGAGCAGTTCTTC
TRBJ2-5 TRBV29-1 - TRBD1 CSVSTGGRWETQYF TGCAGCGTTTCTACAGGGGGCCGGTGGGAGACCCAGTACTTC
TRBJ2-1 TRBV29-1 - TRBD2 CSVKGLAGGIEQFF TGCAGCGTTAAGGGTCTAGCGGGGGGGATTGAGCAGTTCTTC
TRBJ2-4 TRBV2 - TRBD1 CASRDPLQGAGDIQYF TGTGCCAGCAGGGATCCCTTGCAGGGGGCTGGGGACATTCAGTACTTC
TRBJ2-7 TRBV7-2 - TRBD2 CASSGGLALSSSYEQYF TGTGCCAGCAGCGGGGGACTAGCTCTCTCAAGCTCCTACGAGCAGTACTTC
TRBJ2-7 TRBV18 once - CASSPLIWAGEQYF TGTGCCAGCTCACCACTCATCTGGGCAGGCGAGCAGTACTTC